This T cell receptor beta chain was profiled in a study of blood T cell repertoires in COVID-19. For the study at large: In each case, the material was cDNA or gDNA derived from T cells, B-cell-depleted T cells, or PBMCs.

Germline assignment: CDR1 SGHNT and CDR2 YYREEE (reference sequence). This CDR3 is built from 15 residues. The germline V and J ends were trimmed by 6 bases and 4 bases, with 19 bases remaining between them. Clones were sequenced by immunoSEQ multiplex PCR, and TCRdb holds only the in-frame ones, with some missing. The sample lists about 40,000 clones, 80% to 90% occurring once. The chain couples TRBV5-4 to TRBJ2-5; possibly TRBD2 for D (7 bases). The material sequenced was peripheral blood. This TCR came from a man in his 70s with active COVID-19. The CDR3 region is CASTPSRGGGETQYF. The CDR3 DNA sequence: TGTGCCAGCACGCCAAGCAGGGGAGGGGGAGAGACCCAGTACTTC.